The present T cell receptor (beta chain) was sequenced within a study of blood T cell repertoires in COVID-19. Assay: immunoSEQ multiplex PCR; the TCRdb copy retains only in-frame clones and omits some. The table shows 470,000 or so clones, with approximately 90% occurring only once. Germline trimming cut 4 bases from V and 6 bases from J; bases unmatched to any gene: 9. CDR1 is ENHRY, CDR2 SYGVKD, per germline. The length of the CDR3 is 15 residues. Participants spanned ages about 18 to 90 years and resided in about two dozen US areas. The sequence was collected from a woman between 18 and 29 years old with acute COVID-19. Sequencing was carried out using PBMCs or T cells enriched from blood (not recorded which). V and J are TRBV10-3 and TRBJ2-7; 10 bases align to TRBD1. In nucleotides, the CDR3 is TGTGCCATCAGTGGGGGGACAGGGGAACGACTCGAGCAGTACTTC. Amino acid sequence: CAISGGTGERLEQYF.